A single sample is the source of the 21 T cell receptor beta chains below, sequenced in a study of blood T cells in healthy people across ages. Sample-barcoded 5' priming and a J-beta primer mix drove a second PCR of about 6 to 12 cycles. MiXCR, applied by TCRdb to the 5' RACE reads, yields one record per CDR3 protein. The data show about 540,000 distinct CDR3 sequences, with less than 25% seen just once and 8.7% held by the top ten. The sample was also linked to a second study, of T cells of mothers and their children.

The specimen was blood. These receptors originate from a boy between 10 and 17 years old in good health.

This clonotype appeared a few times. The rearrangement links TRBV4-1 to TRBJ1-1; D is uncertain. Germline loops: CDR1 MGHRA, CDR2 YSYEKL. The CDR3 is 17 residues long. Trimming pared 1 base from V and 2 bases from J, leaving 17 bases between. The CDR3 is CASSQALDGVINTEAFF. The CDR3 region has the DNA TGCGCCAGCAGCCAAGCACTGGACGGGGTGATAAACACTGAAGCTTTCTTT.

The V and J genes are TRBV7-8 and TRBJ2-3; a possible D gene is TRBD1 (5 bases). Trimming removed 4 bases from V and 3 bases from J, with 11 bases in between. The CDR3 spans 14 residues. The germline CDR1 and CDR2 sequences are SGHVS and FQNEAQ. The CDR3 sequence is CASSSNQGTDTQYF. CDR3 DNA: TGTGCCAGCAGCTCTAACCAGGGTACAGATACGCAGTATTTT. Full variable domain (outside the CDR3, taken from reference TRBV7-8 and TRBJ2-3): GAGVSQSPRYKVAKRGQDVALRCDPISGHVSLFWYQQALGQGPEFLTYFQNEAQLDKSGLPSDRFFAERPEGSVSTLKIQRTQQEDSAVYLCASSSNQGTDTQYFGPGTRLTVL.

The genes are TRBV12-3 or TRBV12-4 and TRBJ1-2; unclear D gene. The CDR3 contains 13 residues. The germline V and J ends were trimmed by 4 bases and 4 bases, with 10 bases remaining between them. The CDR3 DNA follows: TGTGCCAGCAGTTCGACTTGGTCCTATGGCTACACCTTC. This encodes CASSSTWSYGYTF.

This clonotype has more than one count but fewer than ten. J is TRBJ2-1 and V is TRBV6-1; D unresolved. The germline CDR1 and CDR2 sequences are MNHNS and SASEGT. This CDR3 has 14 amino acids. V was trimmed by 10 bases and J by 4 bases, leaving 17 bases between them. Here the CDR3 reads CAIPVGRDYNEQFF. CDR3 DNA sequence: TGTGCCATCCCCGTCGGAAGGGATTACAATGAGCAGTTCTTC.

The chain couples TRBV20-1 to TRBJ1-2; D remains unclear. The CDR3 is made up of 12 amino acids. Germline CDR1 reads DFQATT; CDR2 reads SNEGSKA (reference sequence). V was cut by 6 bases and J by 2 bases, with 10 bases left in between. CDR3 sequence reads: CSATDPNYGYTF. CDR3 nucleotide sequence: TGCAGTGCAACCGACCCAAACTATGGCTACACCTTC.

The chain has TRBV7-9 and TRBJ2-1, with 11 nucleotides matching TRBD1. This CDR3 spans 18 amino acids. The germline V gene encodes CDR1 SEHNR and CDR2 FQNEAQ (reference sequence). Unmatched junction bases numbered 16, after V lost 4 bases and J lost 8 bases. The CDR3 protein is CASSSDRGRRKDFDEQFF. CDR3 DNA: TGTGCCAGCAGCTCGGACAGGGGGCGGCGTAAGGATTTCGATGAGCAGTTCTTC.

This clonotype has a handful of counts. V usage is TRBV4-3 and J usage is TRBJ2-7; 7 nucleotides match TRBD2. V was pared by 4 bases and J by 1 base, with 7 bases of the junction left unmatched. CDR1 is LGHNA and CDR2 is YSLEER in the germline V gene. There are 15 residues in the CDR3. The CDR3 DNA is TGCGCCAGCAGCCCCACTAGCGCGAAGTCCTACGAGCAGTACTTC. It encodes CASSPTSAKSYEQYF.

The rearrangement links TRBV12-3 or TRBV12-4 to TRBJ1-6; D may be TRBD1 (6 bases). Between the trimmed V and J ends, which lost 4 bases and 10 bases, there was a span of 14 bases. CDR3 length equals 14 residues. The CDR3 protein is CASSSRGEGSPLHF. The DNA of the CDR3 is TGTGCCAGCAGTTCCAGGGGAGAGGGATCACCCCTCCACTTT.

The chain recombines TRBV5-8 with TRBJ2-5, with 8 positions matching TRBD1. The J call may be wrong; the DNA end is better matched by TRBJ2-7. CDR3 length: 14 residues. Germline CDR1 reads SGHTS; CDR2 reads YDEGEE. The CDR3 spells CASSGRTGLYEQYF. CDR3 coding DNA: TGTGCCAGCAGCGGCCGGACAGGGCTCTACGAGCAGTACTTC.

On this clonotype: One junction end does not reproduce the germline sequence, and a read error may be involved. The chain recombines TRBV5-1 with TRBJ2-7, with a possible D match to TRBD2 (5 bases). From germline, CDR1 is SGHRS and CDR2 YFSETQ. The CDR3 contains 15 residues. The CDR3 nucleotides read TGCGCCAGCAGCTTGACGTTAGCGTCTACCTACGAGCAGTGCTTC. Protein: CASSLTLASTYEQCF.

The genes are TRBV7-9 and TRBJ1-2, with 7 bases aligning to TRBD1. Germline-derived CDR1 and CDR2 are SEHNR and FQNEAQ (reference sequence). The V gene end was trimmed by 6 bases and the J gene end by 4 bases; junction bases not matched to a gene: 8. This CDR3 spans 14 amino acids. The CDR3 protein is CASSPLPGGYGYTF. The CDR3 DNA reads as TGTGCCAGCAGTCCCCTCCCAGGGGGCTATGGCTACACCTTC.

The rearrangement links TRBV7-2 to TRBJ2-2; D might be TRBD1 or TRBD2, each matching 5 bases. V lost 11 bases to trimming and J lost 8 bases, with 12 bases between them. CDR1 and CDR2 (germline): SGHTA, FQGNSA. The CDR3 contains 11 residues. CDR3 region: CAGGRPGELFF. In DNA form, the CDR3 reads TGTGCCGGGGGTCGTCCGGGGGAGCTGTTTTTT.

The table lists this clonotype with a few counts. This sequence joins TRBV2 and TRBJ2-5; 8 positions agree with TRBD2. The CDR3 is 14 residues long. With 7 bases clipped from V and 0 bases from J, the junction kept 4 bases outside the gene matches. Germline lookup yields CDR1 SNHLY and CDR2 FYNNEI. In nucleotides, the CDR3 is TGTGCCAGCACTATAGCGGGGAACCAAGAGACCCAGTACTTC. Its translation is CASTIAGNQETQYF.

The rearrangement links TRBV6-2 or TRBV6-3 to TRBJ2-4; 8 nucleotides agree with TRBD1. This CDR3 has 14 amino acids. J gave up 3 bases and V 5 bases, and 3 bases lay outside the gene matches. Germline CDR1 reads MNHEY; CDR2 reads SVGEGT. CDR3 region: CASSETGVKNIQYF. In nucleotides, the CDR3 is TGTGCCAGCAGTGAGACAGGGGTCAAAAACATTCAGTACTTC.

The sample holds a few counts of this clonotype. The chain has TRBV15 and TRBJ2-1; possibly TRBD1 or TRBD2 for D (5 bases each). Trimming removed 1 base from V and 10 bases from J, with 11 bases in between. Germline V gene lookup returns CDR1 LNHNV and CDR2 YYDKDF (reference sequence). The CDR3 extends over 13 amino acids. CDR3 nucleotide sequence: TGTGCCACCAGCAGAGGGATCGGGGCGGAGCAGTTCTTC. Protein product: CATSRGIGAEQFF.

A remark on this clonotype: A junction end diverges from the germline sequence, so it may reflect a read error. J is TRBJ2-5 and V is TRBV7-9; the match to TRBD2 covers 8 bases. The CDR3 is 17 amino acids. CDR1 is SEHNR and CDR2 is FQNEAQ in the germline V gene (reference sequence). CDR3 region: CASSLVVAGPPQGTQYF. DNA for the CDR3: TGTGCCAGCAGCTTAGTTGTAGCGGGACCTCCCCAAGGGACCCAGTACTTC. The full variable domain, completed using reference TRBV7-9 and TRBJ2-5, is DTGVSQNPRHKITKRGQNVTFRCDPISEHNRLYWYRQTLGQGPEFLTYFQNEAQLEKSRLLSDRFSAERPKGSFSTLEIQRTEQGDSAMYLCASSLVVAGPPQGTQYFGPGTRLLVL.

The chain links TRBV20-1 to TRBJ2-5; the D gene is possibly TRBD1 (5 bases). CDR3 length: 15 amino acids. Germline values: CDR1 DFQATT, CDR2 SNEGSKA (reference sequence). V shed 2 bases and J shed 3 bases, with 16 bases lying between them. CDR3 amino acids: CSARLMGLHEETQYF. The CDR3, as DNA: TGCAGTGCTAGATTGATGGGGCTCCACGAAGAGACCCAGTACTTC.

The CDR3 protein is CSAAIRDQDEQYF. In DNA form, the CDR3 reads TGCAGTGCGGCGATCCGGGACCAGGACGAGCAGTACTTC. The chain recombines TRBV20-1 with TRBJ2-7, with D possibly called TRBD1 or TRBD2 (5 bases each). CDR3 size: 13 residues. CDR1 is DFQATT, CDR2 SNEGSKA, per germline (reference sequence). V gave up 6 bases and J gave up 5 bases, with 17 bases separating them.

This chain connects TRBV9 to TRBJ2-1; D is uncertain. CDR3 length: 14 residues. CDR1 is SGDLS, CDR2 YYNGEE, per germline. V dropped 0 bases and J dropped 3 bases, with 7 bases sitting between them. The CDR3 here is CASSVDENYNEQFF. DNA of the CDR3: TGTGCCAGCAGCGTAGACGAAAACTACAATGAGCAGTTCTTC.

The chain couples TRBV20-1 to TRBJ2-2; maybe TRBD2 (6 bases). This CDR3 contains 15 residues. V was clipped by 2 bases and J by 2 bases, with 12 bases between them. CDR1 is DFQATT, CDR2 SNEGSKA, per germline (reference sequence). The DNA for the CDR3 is TGCAGTGCTAGAATTCGGGGGACTAACACCGGGGAGCTGTTTTTT. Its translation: CSARIRGTNTGELFF.

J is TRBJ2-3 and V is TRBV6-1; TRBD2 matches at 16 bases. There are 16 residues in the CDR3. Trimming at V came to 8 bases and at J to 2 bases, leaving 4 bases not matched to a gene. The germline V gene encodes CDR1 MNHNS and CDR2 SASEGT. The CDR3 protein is CASEGLAGGNTDTQYF. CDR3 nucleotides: TGTGCCAGCGAGGGACTAGCGGGAGGGAACACAGATACGCAGTATTTT.